The 29 T cell receptor beta chains reported below all come from one sample, sequenced in a study of OX40 agonist ivuxolimab in advanced cancers. Produced via immunoSEQ multiplex PCR; TCRdb's table is partial and in-frame only. The profile covers about 62,000 clones, with approximately 80% appearing a single time and about 2.4% taken by the ten largest. Sequencing used CD4+ or CD8+ T cells sorted from blood, obtained in a trial of the OX40 agonist ivuxolimab. The receptors shown here come from an adult with an advanced solid tumor such as melanoma, head and neck, liver or kidney cancer.

The rearrangement joins TRBV5-1 to TRBJ2-3; 8 positions match TRBD1. V dropped 4 bases and J dropped 0; count of bases not matched to a gene: 7. Germline CDR1 is SGHRS and CDR2 is YFSETQ. The CDR3 is 16 amino acids. The CDR3 DNA is TGCGCCAGCAGCCAGCCGCGGACAGGGAGCACAGATACGCAGTATTTT. Amino acids: CASSQPRTGSTDTQYF.

The V call is TRBV19, the J call TRBJ2-2; 8 bases are shared with TRBD2. Per germline, CDR1 LNHDA and CDR2 SQIVND (reference sequence). CDR3 length equals 17 residues. J lost 4 bases, V lost 7 bases, and 14 bases had no gene match. The CDR3 DNA reads as TGTGCCAGTACATTACTGCGGGGGGTACGCAGCACCGGGGAGCTGTTTTTT. Encoded protein: CASTLLRGVRSTGELFF.

The genes are TRBV6-1 and TRBJ1-1, with a possible D match to TRBD1 (5 bases). V shed 11 bases and J shed 1 base, with 17 bases lying between them. CDR3 length: 14 amino acids. In germline, CDR1 is MNHNS, CDR2 SASEGT. The CDR3 here is CASQGAQANTEAFF. In nucleotides, the CDR3 is TGTGCCTCCCAAGGGGCACAAGCGAACACTGAAGCTTTCTTT.

This clone was seen a single time. This chain links TRBV28 with TRBJ1-2; 9 bases line up with TRBD1. Germline assignment: CDR1 MDHEN and CDR2 SYDVKM. This CDR3 contains 15 residues. Germline trimming cut 3 bases from V and 5 bases from J; bases unmatched to any gene: 7. The CDR3, as DNA: TGTGCCAGCAGTTTGTTCACAGGGGGCGTTTATGGCTACACCTTC. Its protein product is CASSLFTGGVYGYTF.

In its sample, this clone was seen a few times. The V gene is TRBV9, the J gene TRBJ2-2, with D perhaps TRBD1 (5 bases). The V end lost 0 bases, the J end lost 7 bases, and 13 bases lay between the germline ends. Germline loops: CDR1 SGDLS, CDR2 YYNGEE. CDR3 length: 15 amino acids. CDR3 sequence reads: CASSVGTGGYGELFF. CDR3 DNA: TGTGCCAGCAGCGTAGGAACAGGCGGTTACGGGGAGCTGTTTTTT.

This chain connects TRBV5-5 to TRBJ1-5, with 11 positions matching TRBD1. With 2 bases clipped from V and 2 bases from J, the junction kept 6 bases outside the gene matches. CDR1 is SGHKS and CDR2 is YYEKEE in the germline V gene (reference sequence). The CDR3 loop spans 17 amino acids. CDR3 residues: CASSFDGQGAGNQPQHF. The CDR3 DNA reads TGTGCCAGCAGCTTTGACGGACAGGGGGCGGGCAATCAGCCCCAGCATTTT.

This clone was seen only once. The rearrangement links TRBV9 to TRBJ2-5; D is possibly TRBD2 (5 bases). From germline, CDR1 is SGDLS and CDR2 YYNGEE. Trimming took 0 bases from V and 4 from J, leaving 7 bases between them. The CDR3 has 13 residues. The CDR3 region is CASSVAGVETQYF. The CDR3 region has the DNA TGTGCCAGCAGCGTAGCCGGGGTAGAGACCCAGTACTTC.

The rearrangement joins TRBV19 to TRBJ1-1; the D gene is possibly TRBD1 (6 bases). V was trimmed by 0 bases and J by 0 bases, leaving 14 bases between them. Germline-derived CDR1 and CDR2 are LNHDA and SQIVND (reference sequence). This CDR3 comprises 17 residues. The CDR3 is CASSIEGRGRLNTEAFF. The CDR3 DNA reads as TGTGCCAGTAGTATAGAAGGCAGGGGAAGGTTGAACACTGAAGCTTTCTTT. Full variable domain (outside the CDR3, taken from reference TRBV19 and TRBJ1-1): DGGITQSPKYLFRKEGQNVTLSCEQNLNHDAMYWYRQDPGQGLRLIYYSQIVNDFQKGDIAEGYSVSREKKESFPLTVTSAQKNPTAFYLCASSIEGRGRLNTEAFFGQGTRLTVV.

The rearrangement uses TRBV11-3 and TRBJ1-1; a weak D match, TRBD1 (5 bases). V was cut by 0 bases and J by 7 bases, with 15 bases left in between. Germline CDR1 and CDR2: SGHNT and YENEEA. The CDR3 is 15 residues long. CDR3 sequence (DNA): TGTGCCAGCAGCTTAGAGTCCGGGAAGGGGTATGAAGCTTTCTTT. Its protein product is CASSLESGKGYEAFF.

Concerning this clone: Other DNA sequences within the sample encode an identical CDR3. V is TRBV28 and J is TRBJ2-7; no clear D. V lost 4 bases, J lost 3 bases, and 4 bases lay in between. Germline values: CDR1 MDHEN, CDR2 SYDVKM. There are 11 residues in the CDR3. The CDR3 DNA reads as TGTGCCAGCAGTTCTCACTACGAGCAGTACTTC. Residues: CASSSHYEQYF.

V and J are TRBV7-9 and TRBJ1-2; unclear D gene. V lost 0 bases and J lost 7, with 12 bases in between. The germline V gene has CDR1 SEHNR and CDR2 FQNEAQ (reference sequence). This CDR3 has 14 residues. The DNA for the CDR3 is TGTGCCAGCAGCTTAGCAGCAACGTCGAGTGGCTACACCTTC. It translates to CASSLAATSSGYTF.

The table lists this clone with a few counts. The chain links TRBV7-3 to TRBJ1-6, with TRBD1 as a possible D gene (6 bases). Trimming removed 4 bases at V and 7 bases at J, with 8 bases between. CDR1 is SGHTA, CDR2 FQGTGA, per germline. This CDR3 is built from 13 residues. The CDR3 DNA follows: TGTGCCAGCAGCTACAGGGCCAATTCACCCCTCCACTTT. Translating gives CASSYRANSPLHF.

The chain couples TRBV10-3 to TRBJ1-5; 8 nucleotides match TRBD1. Germline CDR1 is ENHRY and CDR2 is SYGVKD. This CDR3 is built from 14 residues. V lost 5 bases and J lost 7; bases outside the gene matches: 7. The CDR3 DNA sequence: TGTGCCATCAGTTCAGGGGGCTCAAGACAGCCCCAGCATTTT. Its translation: CAISSGGSRQPQHF.

This CDR3 reads CASSLVPTEAYNSPLHF. In DNA form, the CDR3 reads TGCGCCAGCAGCTTGGTTCCGACAGAGGCCTATAATTCACCCCTCCACTTT. The J gene is TRBJ1-6, the V gene TRBV5-1; TRBD1 might be the D (5 bases). Trimming removed 0 bases at V and 2 bases at J, with 12 bases between. Germline-derived CDR1 and CDR2 are SGHRS and YFSETQ. The CDR3 has 17 amino acids.

The chain combines TRBV5-1 with TRBJ2-3, with TRBD1 matching over 7 bases. Germline V gene lookup returns CDR1 SGHRS and CDR2 YFSETQ. The CDR3 totals 16 residues. J lost 0 bases, V lost 6 bases, and 10 bases had no gene match. CDR3 region: CASTEGQLTSTDTQYF. Written as DNA, the CDR3 is TGCGCCAGCACCGAGGGACAGCTTACCAGCACAGATACGCAGTATTTT.

The rearrangement joins TRBV6-4 to TRBJ1-5, with TRBD1 matching 8 bases. The CDR3 totals 14 residues. After removal of 3 bases from V and 7 bases from J, the junction contained 5 bases not matched to a gene. Germline V gene data show CDR1 as MRHNA and CDR2 as SNTAGT. The CDR3 region has the DNA TGTGCCAGCAGTGAAGCAGGGGGCCGGCAGCCCCAGCATTTT. It encodes CASSEAGGRQPQHF.

Comment on this clone: Distinct nucleotide sequences in the sample also encode this CDR3. The chain couples TRBV7-9 to TRBJ1-5; D possibly corresponds to TRBD1 (5 bases). The CDR3 sequence is 14 residues long. CDR1 and CDR2 from the germline V gene are SEHNR and FQNEAQ (reference sequence). V was pared by 5 bases and J by 0 bases, with 8 bases between. The CDR3 DNA reads as TGTGCCAGCAGCCCCGGGGGTAGCAATCAGCCCCAGCATTTT. Residues: CASSPGGSNQPQHF.

This clone appeared a few times. The J gene is TRBJ2-1, the V gene TRBV6-6, with 10 bases lining up with TRBD2. This CDR3 is 13 amino acids long. V lost 1 base, J lost 11 bases, and 2 bases stayed unmatched. Germline CDR1 is MNHNY and CDR2 is SVGAGI (reference sequence). The CDR3 DNA reads as TGTGCCAGCAGTTACTTAGCGGGGGGCCAGCAGTTCTTC. Translating it yields CASSYLAGGQQFF.

V usage is TRBV15 and J usage is TRBJ2-5; TRBD1 agrees at 7 bases. CDR1 is LNHNV and CDR2 is YYDKDF in the germline V gene (reference sequence). J was trimmed by 2 bases and V by 3 bases; bases with no gene match: 6. The CDR3 extends over 15 amino acids. This chain's CDR3 is CATSRDRRIQETQYF. CDR3 nucleotides: TGTGCCACCAGCAGGGACAGGAGAATACAAGAGACCCAGTACTTC.

The rearrangement joins TRBV28 to TRBJ1-5; unclear D gene. The V and J ends lost 5 bases and 3 bases respectively, with 14 bases between them. The germline V gene has CDR1 MDHEN and CDR2 SYDVKM. The CDR3 totals 15 residues. The chain's CDR3 is CASSPLVAVNQPQHF. CDR3 coding DNA: TGTGCCAGCAGTCCCTTGGTCGCAGTCAATCAGCCCCAGCATTTT.

This chain connects TRBV27 to TRBJ2-7; 8 positions agree with TRBD1. This CDR3 has 16 residues. Germline-derived CDR1 and CDR2 are MNHEY and SMNVEV (reference sequence). V lost 0 bases and J lost 2; bases outside the gene matches: 6. The CDR3 DNA is TGTGCCAGCAGTTTATCGACGGACAGGGCCCCCTACGAGCAGTACTTC. This gives the protein CASSLSTDRAPYEQYF.

This clone has just one count. The rearrangement uses TRBV19 and TRBJ1-4; TRBD1 matches at 8 bases. The CDR3 has 14 amino acids. The junction had 5 bases not matched to a gene; V was cut back by 3 bases and J by 8 bases. Per germline, CDR1 LNHDA and CDR2 SQIVND (reference sequence). The CDR3 region has the DNA TGTGCCAGTAGTATGCAGGGGGCTATGGAAAAACTGTTTTTT. It encodes CASSMQGAMEKLFF.

This clone was seen a handful of times. The chain links TRBV5-1 to TRBJ1-2; 7 nucleotides match TRBD1. CDR1 SGHRS and CDR2 YFSETQ come from the germline V gene. The CDR3 has 13 amino acids. V trimming: 1 base; J trimming: 8 bases; junction bases outside the gene matches: 5. The CDR3 sequence: CASSLTGDGGYTF. DNA for the CDR3: TGCGCCAGCAGCTTGACAGGGGATGGAGGCTACACCTTC.

V usage is TRBV10-3 and J usage is TRBJ1-6, with 7 bases matching TRBD1. The CDR3 covers 17 residues. V lost 2 bases to trimming and J lost 0 bases; unmatched junction nucleotides: 4. In germline, CDR1 is ENHRY, CDR2 SYGVKD. The CDR3 spells CAISERGQGSYNSPLHF. The CDR3 region has the DNA TGTGCCATCAGTGAGAGGGGGCAGGGCTCCTATAATTCACCCCTCCACTTT.

The V and J genes are TRBV9 and TRBJ1-3; no reliable D call. The germline V and J ends were trimmed by 0 bases and 4 bases, with 5 bases remaining between them. The length of the CDR3 is 13 residues. Germline V lookup: CDR1 SGDLS, CDR2 YYNGEE. In nucleotides, the CDR3 is TGTGCCAGCAGCGTAGAAGGGGGAAACACCATATATTTT. Encoded protein: CASSVEGGNTIYF.

This chain uses TRBV6-5 with TRBJ2-5, with D perhaps TRBD2 (6 bases). Trimming took 0 bases from V and 2 from J, leaving 13 bases between them. The CDR3 is made up of 16 amino acids. The germline V gene encodes CDR1 MNHEY and CDR2 SVGAGI. In DNA form, the CDR3 reads TGTGCCAGCAGTTACTCGAGGATTAGCGGACAAGAGACCCAGTACTTC. It codes for CASSYSRISGQETQYF.

The chain employs TRBV11-1 and TRBJ1-1; 9 bases line up with TRBD1. Trimming removed 7 bases from V and 5 bases from J; junction bases left unmatched: 11. The length of the CDR3 is 15 residues. CDR1 SGHAT and CDR2 FQDESV come from the germline V gene (reference sequence). The CDR3 nucleotides are TGTGCCAGCAAAGGTGGAGGGACAGGGCCAACTGAAGCTTTCTTT. Protein: CASKGGGTGPTEAFF.

The chain joins TRBV14 to TRBJ2-3, with 11 nucleotides matching TRBD2. Germline CDR1 SGHDN, CDR2 FVKESK. Germline trimming cut 1 base from V and 6 bases from J; bases unmatched to any gene: 6. This CDR3 comprises 16 residues. The CDR3 spells CASSQGRLAGMDTQYF. CDR3 coding DNA: TGTGCCAGCAGCCAAGGTAGACTAGCGGGGATGGATACGCAGTATTTT.

CDR3 region: CATRPQGAANNEQFF. The CDR3 coding sequence is TGCGCCACCCGACCACAGGGGGCGGCGAACAATGAGCAGTTCTTC. V gene TRBV5-1 combines with J gene TRBJ2-1, with TRBD1 matching over 9 bases. The CDR3 has 15 residues. Germline V lookup: CDR1 SGHRS, CDR2 YFSETQ. The junction had 12 bases not matched to a gene; V was cut back by 9 bases and J by 5 bases.